This TCR beta chain was recovered during a study of T cells after yellow fever vaccination. In the study overall: Fractions of low cell number were prepared using SMART-Seq v4 Ultra Low Input. Study-wide results and caveats: Among primary-vaccination clones, most reappeared after the booster, at 96% for CD4 and around 91% for CD8. Weaker, the secondary response had a peak occurring faster, on day 5 versus 15.

Synthesis of TCR cDNA relied on 5'RACE template switching, which attached a universal primer site and UMIs. A single record per CDR3 protein comes from TCRdb applying MiXCR to the 5' RACE reads. The sample has some 250,000 distinct CDR3 sequences, 3.6% seen once. Germline assignment: CDR1 SGHRS and CDR2 YFSETQ. Trimming cost V 0 bases and J 4 bases; bases outside gene matches: 6. The CDR3 runs 16 residues. As to this clonotype: Antigen unknown.

The sequence came from a man between 18 and 29 years old who received the YFV17D yellow fever vaccine. The chain recombines TRBV5-1 with TRBJ1-1; TRBD1 matches at 10 bases. Sequences were derived from PBMCs, sampled 15 days after the yellow fever booster vaccination. The chain's CDR3 is CASSLAGTGDATEAFF. The CDR3 bases are TGCGCCAGCAGCTTGGCCGGGACAGGGGATGCCACTGAAGCTTTCTTT.